The clone carrying this T cell receptor (beta chain) was counted ten times or more. What it binds is not known. The CDR3 has 11 residues. Germline CDR1 is SEHNR and CDR2 is FQNEAQ (reference sequence). V lost 4 bases, J lost 7 bases, and 7 bases lay in between. This entry belongs to a study of T cell repertoires in cytomegalovirus infection. Findings of the study overall: The response measured ex vivo was dominated by TCR beta clonotypes (HLA-C-restricted and CMV-specific).

TCRdb itself ran the reads through MiXCR, one entry per CDR3 protein. The table lists about 300,000 distinct CDR3 sequences, approximately 10% of them singletons, with approximately 2.4% in the top ten. V usage is TRBV7-9 and J usage is TRBJ1-1; D is perhaps TRBD1 (5 bases). This TCR derives from a human donor in good health (CMV status not recorded). Some clones in this sample may be carry-over from other donors' samples. Sequencing input: PBMCs. In nucleotides, the CDR3 is TGTGCCAGCAGCTGGAGGGGTGAAGCTTTCTTT. Encoded protein: CASSWRGEAFF.